Listed here is a single T cell receptor (beta chain). Using immunoSEQ multiplex PCR, the repertoire was profiled, and TCRdb retains in-frame clones only, with some absent. The data show roughly 1.4 million clones, 98% to 99% seen once. The CDR3 has 13 amino acids. Germline assignment: CDR1 SGHKS and CDR2 YYEKEE (reference sequence). The J segment lost 11 bases and the V segment lost 2 bases, leaving 9 bases of the junction unmatched. These data come from a study of shared clonotypes between healthy human individuals. J is TRBJ1-1 and V is TRBV5-5, with 7 bases identical to TRBD1. The receptor was derived from a man aged 25-45 years in good health. The sequencing input was naive CD4+ T cells sorted from blood. Subset of the sample: CD45RA+ positively selected. The CDR3 loop is CASSLKRDSQAFF. The CDR3 nucleotides read TGTGCCAGCAGCTTAAAAAGGGACAGTCAGGCTTTCTTT.